The 23 T cell receptor beta chains given below trace back to one sample, sequenced in a study of cytomegalovirus exposure and HLA in healthy donors. In the PCR, 60 Vbeta and 13 Jbeta primers were used. TCRdb's table, derived via immunoSEQ multiplex PCR, lists solely in-frame clones and lacks some. Of 150,000 to 200,000 clones listed, roughly 80% are singletons. Sequencing was done on a sample of PBMCs. These TCRs come from a human donor in good health.

The chain is built from TRBV6-1 and TRBJ1-6, with 7 positions matching TRBD1. The CDR3 covers 14 residues. Germline CDR1 is MNHNS and CDR2 is SASEGT. V was pared by 7 bases and J by 4 bases, with 4 bases of the junction left unmatched. The CDR3 region has the DNA TGTGCCAGCACCCCGGGACAGTATAATTCACCCCTCCACTTT. This gives the protein CASTPGQYNSPLHF.

The chain couples TRBV5-1 to TRBJ2-1; 13 nucleotides line up with TRBD2. Trimming took 3 bases from V and 7 from J; bases not matched to a gene: 4. This CDR3 has 15 amino acids. Per germline, CDR1 SGHRS and CDR2 YFSETQ. The CDR3 here is CASSSGLAGVNEQFF. CDR3 DNA: TGCGCCAGCAGCTCCGGACTAGCGGGGGTAAATGAGCAGTTCTTC.

This clone was counted a single time. CDR3 sequence: CASQTRAGASSYEQYF. CDR3 sequence (DNA): TGTGCCAGCCAGACAAGGGCAGGGGCGAGCTCCTACGAGCAGTACTTC. V usage is TRBV19 and J usage is TRBJ2-7; perhaps TRBD1 as D (6 bases). V was trimmed by 9 bases and J by 0 bases, leaving 21 bases between them. The CDR3 is 16 residues long. Germline V gene data show CDR1 as LNHDA and CDR2 as SQIVND (reference sequence).

The V and J genes are TRBV7-2 and TRBJ1-6; the match to TRBD1 covers 8 bases. Trimming took 5 bases from V and 6 from J; bases not matched to a gene: 6. Germline CDR1 reads SGHTA; CDR2 reads FQGNSA. This CDR3 has 15 residues. CDR3 bases: TGTGCCAGCAGCCGACGGACAGGGCCTAATTCACCCCTCCACTTT. Translating gives CASSRRTGPNSPLHF.

The chain joins TRBV19 to TRBJ1-2, with a tentative D call TRBD1 (5 bases). Trimming took 5 bases from V and 4 from J, leaving 17 bases between them. The CDR3 is 15 amino acids. CDR1 is LNHDA and CDR2 is SQIVND in the germline V gene (reference sequence). DNA for the CDR3: TGTGCCAGTAGTCCATACATGACAGAAGTCTATGGCTACACCTTC. Translation: CASSPYMTEVYGYTF.

The chain joins TRBV10-3 to TRBJ1-3; 7 bases match TRBD1. The J segment lost 5 bases and the V segment lost 5 bases, leaving 9 bases of the junction unmatched. This CDR3 spans 15 amino acids. CDR1 is ENHRY and CDR2 is SYGVKD in the germline V gene. The CDR3 sequence: CAISNVDRVRNTIYF. The CDR3 DNA reads TGTGCCATCAGTAACGTTGACAGGGTCAGAAACACCATATATTTT.

The V call is TRBV6-5, the J call TRBJ2-3; possibly TRBD2 for D (6 bases). This CDR3 has 15 residues. Germline V gives CDR1 MNHEY, CDR2 SVGAGI. The germline V and J ends were trimmed by 6 bases and 0 bases, with 13 bases remaining between them. Here the CDR3 reads CASRDNLASTDTQYF. CDR3 sequence (DNA): TGTGCCAGCAGGGACAATCTAGCGAGCACAGATACGCAGTATTTT.

This clone appeared a single time. The chain is built from TRBV7-2 and TRBJ2-3, with 7 bases aligning to TRBD2. Trimming took 2 bases from V and 4 from J; bases not matched to a gene: 6. The CDR3 spans 15 residues. CDR1 and CDR2 (germline): SGHTA, FQGNSA. The CDR3 nucleotides read TGTGCCAGCAGCTTATTGACGGGGGGATCAGATACGCAGTATTTT. This codes for CASSLLTGGSDTQYF.

The genes are TRBV5-1 and TRBJ1-6; D not certain. With 0 bases removed from V and 11 bases from J, the gap between germline ends came to 9 bases. CDR3 length: 13 residues. CDR1 and CDR2 (germline): SGHRS, YFSETQ. The CDR3 region is CASSLDADTPLHF. CDR3 coding DNA: TGCGCCAGCAGCTTGGATGCGGATACACCCCTCCACTTT.

This chain's CDR3 is CASSQGKDRNTEAFF. As DNA, the CDR3 is TGCGCCAGCAGCCAAGGTAAAGACAGGAACACTGAAGCTTTCTTT. V gene TRBV4-3 combines with J gene TRBJ1-1, with a possible D match to TRBD1 (5 bases). CDR1 LGHNA and CDR2 YSLEER come from the germline V gene. The CDR3 sequence is 15 residues long. V was pared by 1 base and J by 1 base, with 10 bases between.

The rearrangement uses TRBV5-1 and TRBJ2-5; 10 bases are a match to TRBD1. With V trimmed by 4 bases and J by 11 bases, 11 bases remained unmatched. The V gene's germline CDR1 is SGHRS and CDR2 YFSETQ. The CDR3 extends over 14 amino acids. This chain's CDR3 is CASSGGTGAREQYF. The CDR3 coding sequence is TGCGCCAGCAGCGGAGGGACAGGGGCACGTGAGCAGTACTTC. The entire variable domain, with the rest obtained from reference TRBV5-1 and TRBJ2-5, is as follows: KAGVTQTPRYLIKTRGQQVTLSCSPISGHRSVSWYQQTPGQGLQFLFEYFSETQRNKGNFPGRFSGRQFSNSRSEMNVSTLELGDSALYLCASSGGTGAREQYFGPGTRLLVL.

V gene TRBV6-5 combines with J gene TRBJ1-1; D unclear. Trimming stripped 4 bases from V and 1 base from J, with 7 bases between. This CDR3 region has 13 residues. CDR1 is MNHEY, CDR2 SVGAGI, per germline. The CDR3 nucleotides read TGTGCCAGCAGTTTATCAGAGAACACTGAAGCTTTCTTT. Its protein product is CASSLSENTEAFF.

The gene calls are TRBV15 and TRBJ2-6, with D maybe TRBD2 (5 bases). The CDR3 loop spans 15 amino acids. Germline lookup yields CDR1 LNHNV and CDR2 YYDKDF (reference sequence). Trimming took 1 base from V and 2 from J, leaving 6 bases between them. CDR3 DNA sequence: TGTGCCACCAGCAGAGGAGGGACTGGGGCCAACGTCCTGACTTTC. It specifies CATSRGGTGANVLTF.

This chain links TRBV6-5 with TRBJ2-7, with 10 bases lining up with TRBD1. The CDR3 has 15 residues. V lost 6 bases to trimming and J lost 5 bases; unmatched junction nucleotides: 10. CDR1 and CDR2 (germline): MNHEY, SVGAGI. CDR3 DNA sequence: TGTGCCAGCAGCCGACAGGGGGCGCCTCTGGACGAGCAGTACTTC. Encoded protein: CASSRQGAPLDEQYF.

This rearrangement joins TRBV6-5 to TRBJ2-7; D may be TRBD1 (6 bases). Trimming pared 6 bases from V and 1 base from J, leaving 10 bases between. Germline V CDR1 and CDR2: MNHEY, SVGAGI. This CDR3 is 13 amino acids long. CDR3 residues: CASRRTVSYEQYF. The CDR3 DNA follows: TGTGCCAGCAGAAGGACAGTTTCCTACGAGCAGTACTTC.

The chain joins TRBV5-1 to TRBJ2-1; D is unclear. Germline lookup yields CDR1 SGHRS and CDR2 YFSETQ. V was trimmed by 1 base and J by 3 bases, leaving 8 bases between them. CDR3 size: 14 residues. This chain's CDR3 is CASSLSLVYNEQFF. Written as DNA, the CDR3 is TGCGCCAGCAGCTTGTCGCTAGTCTACAATGAGCAGTTCTTC.

This clone was seen only once. This chain connects TRBV15 to TRBJ1-3; maybe TRBD1 (5 bases). V dropped 5 bases and J dropped 0 bases, with 14 bases sitting between them. Germline V gives CDR1 LNHNV, CDR2 YYDKDF (reference sequence). The CDR3 contains 16 residues. In DNA form, the CDR3 reads TGTGCCACCAGCCGCAGGGTGGGAAGCTCTGGAAACACCATATATTTT. Protein sequence: CATSRRVGSSGNTIYF.

The V and J genes are TRBV5-4 and TRBJ1-4, with D hard to call. Germline-derived CDR1 and CDR2 are SGHNT and YYREEE (reference sequence). V lost 4 bases and J 7 bases, leaving 11 bases between the germline ends. This CDR3 contains 13 residues. The CDR3 DNA follows: TGTGCCAGCAGCCGGACGGGGAGTGAAAAACTGTTTTTT. Encoded protein: CASSRTGSEKLFF. Full variable domain (outside the CDR3, taken from reference TRBV5-4 and TRBJ1-4): ETGVTQSPTHLIKTRGQQVTLRCSSQSGHNTVSWYQQALGQGPQFIFQYYREEENGRGNFPPRFSGLQFPNYSSELNVNALELDDSALYLCASSRTGSEKLFFGSGTQLSVL.

The V and J genes are TRBV9 and TRBJ2-3, with 16 bases fitting TRBD2. J lost 2 bases, V lost 4 bases, and 13 bases had no gene match. The CDR3 has 20 residues. In germline, CDR1 is SGDLS, CDR2 YYNGEE. CDR3: CASSRSTGTSGGVFTDTQYF. The CDR3 bases are TGTGCCAGCAGCCGCTCTACCGGGACTAGCGGGGGGGTTTTCACAGATACGCAGTATTTT.

This rearrangement joins TRBV1 to TRBJ2-7; the table's D call TRBD2 went unverified against the DNA. TRBV1 is listed as a pseudogene. The CDR3 is made up of 11 amino acids. This CDR3 reads CTSRSHYEQYF. In DNA, the CDR3 is TGCACCAGCAGGAGCCACTACGAGCAGTACTTC.

The V call is TRBV6-5, the J call TRBJ2-1; 11 nucleotides align to TRBD2. The CDR3 length is 13 residues. After removal of 6 bases from V and 10 bases from J, the junction contained 5 bases not matched to a gene. Per germline, CDR1 MNHEY and CDR2 SVGAGI. The CDR3, as DNA: TGTGCCAGCAGCCGAACTAGCGGGGGAGAGCAGTTCTTC. Translated: CASSRTSGGEQFF.

The V call is TRBV10-1, the J call TRBJ2-7; TRBD1 aligns across 10 bases. Looked up from germline, CDR1 is WNHNN and CDR2 is SYGVQD (reference sequence). V shed 5 bases and J 3 bases; nucleotides not matched to a gene: 4. This CDR3 contains 14 residues. The CDR3 is CASSRDRGFYEQYF. CDR3 DNA: TGCGCCAGCAGTCGGGACAGGGGCTTCTACGAGCAGTACTTC.

The gene calls are TRBV7-2 and TRBJ2-1; D is unresolved. Looked up from germline, CDR1 is SGHTA and CDR2 is FQGNSA. Trimming removed 1 base at V and 4 bases at J, with 5 bases between. CDR3 length: 13 residues. The CDR3 loop is CASSLGAYNEQFF. The CDR3 DNA follows: TGTGCCAGCAGCTTAGGAGCTTACAATGAGCAGTTCTTC.